This TCR beta chain was recorded in a study of blood T cell repertoires in COVID-19 (TCRdb year 2020). Regarding the study in general: Samples covering the acute and convalescent phases of COVID-19 were provided by collaborators in the United States, Italy and Spain. The material from the prospective study consisted of cDNA or gDNA derived from T cells, B-cell-depleted T cells, or PBMCs. The dataset comprised deeply sampled blood TCRbeta repertoires from subjects exposed to, actively infected with, or recovered from COVID-19. A freely available public database, intended as a resource for researchers studying the immune response to SARS-CoV-2, is where the repertoires were released. The samples were drawn from the first 160 participants of the ongoing ImmuneRACE study and from roughly 1,300 subjects provided by 6 global collaborators. Sample metadata almost always included a de-identified subject ID, COVID-19 status, age in years and sex. Where available, HLA class I and class II types were obtained from metadata supplied by the sample provider rather than from assay-based typing.

Summary of the overall study and its limitations: Clinical and demographic metadata were provided uncurated, with the amount varying by source and participant.

TCRbeta CDR3 regions were amplified from genomic DNA by means of the immunoSEQ Assay, a bias-controlled multiplex PCR. The authors' pipeline ran thus. The number of nucleated cells in each sample was estimated from the amplification of reference gene primers within the assay. Sequence reads were collapsed and filtered to measure the absolute abundance of every unique TCRbeta CDR3 rearrangement. For each sample, productive Simpson clonality was calculated as the square root of Simpson's diversity index across productive rearrangements. TCRdb carries this immuneACCESS record with in-frame sequences only. Its versions omit some clonotypes, under half of them owing to an unresolved V gene in the studies checked, with the rest unexplained. V and J calls and clone size are copied from that table; D and trimming were computed from the DNA. The sample table lists 150,000 to 200,000 clones, 75% to 90% of them with a count of one. The top ten constitute 6% to 8.5% of the sample.

One collaborating source in Seattle enrolled patients while the patients were actively infected and followed the patients over time throughout the course of disease. Each collaborating institution followed its own protocols to collect whole blood in K2EDTA tubes. For TCRbeta analysis, collaborator samples were shipped as frozen whole blood, as isolated PBMCs, or as DNA extracted from either sample type. V and J lose 5 bases and 5 bases, and a span of 10 bases separates them. The CDR1 and CDR2 encoded by the germline V gene are MNHEY and SVGEGT. The CDR3 covers 13 residues, taking in both the cysteine and the phenylalanine. Solely the CDR3 DNA is kept, with 39 bases framed from the first base. Note on this clone: Its recognized antigen is unknown. Qualities for individual bases were not recorded, and no much larger clone is one base off.

The sequence was collected from a woman in her 70s with COVID-19, enrolled during active disease. Sequencing used peripheral blood. Here the chain combines TRBV6-2 or TRBV6-3 and TRBJ1-5; the D gene is possibly TRBD1, with 5 bases matching. In nucleotides, the sequence is TGTGCCAGCAGTGGGGAGGGGTATCAGCCCCAGCATTTT. It is translated as CASSGEGYQPQHF.